Described below is a single TCR beta chain sequence and its context. Its antigen is unidentified. This entry comes from a study of OX40 agonist ivuxolimab in advanced cancers. Study-wide context: All patients had ivuxolimab intravenously every 2 weeks at 0.01 to 10 mg/kg. Patients enrolled in dose escalation were diagnosed with hepatocellular carcinoma, melanoma, renal cell or head and neck cancer.

General study points: Both CD4+ and CD8+ T cell populations in blood had undergone clonal expansion by week 6 at 0.1 to 3.0 mg/kg. Undetermined was the antigen specificity of the expanded peripheral T cells.

Profiling relied on immunoSEQ multiplex PCR, and the TCRdb table lists in-frame clones only, not all of them. The table lists about 58,000 clones, roughly 84% of them singletons. Per the germline V gene, CDR1 is MNHEY and CDR2 is SVGAGI. The CDR3 extends over 16 amino acids. Between the trimmed V and J ends, which lost 1 base and 0 bases, there was a span of 12 bases. The input for sequencing was CD4+ or CD8+ T cells sorted from blood, taken in a trial of the OX40 agonist ivuxolimab. J is TRBJ1-1 and V is TRBV6-5; no definite D call. The TCR comes from an adult with an advanced solid tumor such as melanoma, head and neck, liver or kidney cancer. The chain's CDR3 is CASSYFGSLMNTEAFF. In DNA, the CDR3 is TGTGCCAGCAGTTACTTTGGCAGTTTAATGAACACTGAAGCTTTCTTT.